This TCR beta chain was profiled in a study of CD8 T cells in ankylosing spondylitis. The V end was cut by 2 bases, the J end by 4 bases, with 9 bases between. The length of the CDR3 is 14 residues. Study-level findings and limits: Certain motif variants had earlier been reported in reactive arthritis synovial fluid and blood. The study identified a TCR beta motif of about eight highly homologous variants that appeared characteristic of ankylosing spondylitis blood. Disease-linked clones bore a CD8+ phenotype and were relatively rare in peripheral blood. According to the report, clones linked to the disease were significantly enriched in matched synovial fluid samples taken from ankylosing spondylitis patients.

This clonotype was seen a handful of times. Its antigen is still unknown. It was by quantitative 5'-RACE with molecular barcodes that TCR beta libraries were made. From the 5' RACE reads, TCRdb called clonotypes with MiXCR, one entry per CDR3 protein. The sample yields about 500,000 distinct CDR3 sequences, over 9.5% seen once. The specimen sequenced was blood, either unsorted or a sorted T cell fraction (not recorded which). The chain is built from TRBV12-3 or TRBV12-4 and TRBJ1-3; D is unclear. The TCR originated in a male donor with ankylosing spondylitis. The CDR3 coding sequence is TGTGCCAGCAGTTTATTCGGGTTAGGAAACACCATATATTTT. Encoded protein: CASSLFGLGNTIYF.